The present T cell receptor beta chain was sequenced within a study of blood T cell repertoires in COVID-19. Background on the study: Both acute and convalescent COVID-19 samples were obtained from the United States, Italy and Spain. T cells, B-cell-depleted T cells, or PBMCs supplied cDNA or gDNA.

Trimming removed 6 bases from V and 3 bases from J, with 10 bases in between. The CDR3 contains 13 residues. Germline-derived CDR1 and CDR2 are LNHNV and YYDKDF (reference sequence). Original methodology: Nucleated cell number was recorded as an estimate derived from reference gene primer amplification. Method: immunoSEQ multiplex PCR; TCRdb's copy keeps in-frame clones and lacks some. V and J calls and clone size follow that table, whereas D and trimming were derived from the DNA. The data contain about 300,000 clones, about 83% of them singletons. The specimen was peripheral blood. V usage is TRBV15 and J usage is TRBJ2-3; tentatively, D is TRBD2 (5 bases). This receptor was identified in a woman in her fifties or sixties with acute or convalescent COVID-19. In nucleotides, the CDR3 is TGTGCCACCAGTGTTCCGGGGACAGATACGCAGTATTTT. It translates to CATSVPGTDTQYF.